What follows describes a single T cell receptor beta chain. Its antigen remains undetermined. A commercial ELISA kit detecting HCMV-specific IgG in serum was used to determine HCMV serostatus. Ficoll density gradient centrifugation was used to isolate peripheral blood mononuclear cells from blood. The sample is drawn from a study of T cells expressing NK-cell markers (dated by TCRdb to between 2020 and 2021). Regarding the study in general: About 8 donors provided sorted CD3+CD56+NKG2C+, CD3+CD56+NKG2C- and CD3+CD56-NKG2C+ T-cell subsets, whose TCR beta-chain repertoires were profiled. Randomly selected healthy volunteers, three men and five women, were used as the eight sequenced donors. The libraries were sequenced on Illumina HiSeq 2000/2500, MiSeq or NextSeq, producing 2 x 150 bp reads. Among the eight sequenced donors, only one was HCMV-seronegative, while the other seven were HCMV-seropositive.

The sequencer was an Illumina HiSeq 2000. TCR beta cDNA libraries were made by 5'RACE template switching that added a universal primer site and unique molecular identifiers. cDNA synthesis was primed from the TCR beta constant segment, followed by two successive PCR amplification steps. In the source study's methods: MIGEC was used to demultiplex reads and group the reads by UMI, and MiTCR was used to assemble and quantify clonotypes. To exclude erroneous sequences, only TCR cDNA sequences supported by at least two reads were retained. The tcR package was used for downstream repertoire analysis, and clonotypes were matched across fractions by CDR3 nucleotide sequence plus V segment. VDJmatch was used to annotate antigen specificity against VDJdb, with one amino acid substitution in CDR3 permitted. TCRdb reanalyzed the reads, keeping one entry per CDR3 protein sequence and omitting DNA. TCRdb's processing, not the authors', yielded these V and J calls. This sample's records show 350,000 to 450,000 distinct CDR3 sequences. Roughly 5.2% of the sample is in the top ten clones.

Results the study describes overall, beyond this receptor: For 6 or 7 donors, the dominant CD3+CD56+NKG2C+ clonotypes were among the top 10 CD8+ clonotypes and accounted for 1.0-7.0% of CD8+ T cells. Those dominant clonotypes were again the most abundant among CD3+CD56-NKG2C+ cells in a few donors, at roughly 25-60.1%. It remained unclear whether the expanded NKG2C-expressing T cell clones were specific for HCMV antigens.

The sequenced sample was blood T cells: a sorted CD56 or NKG2C T cell subset, CD4+ or CD8+ T cells, or bulk PBMC T cells (not recorded which). The receptor was isolated from a man between 18 and 69 years old in good health.

CDR3 reads: CASSLGGGDGDTQYF. The sequence joins TRBV5-1 to TRBJ2-3; TCRdb reports TRBD2, a call that lacks DNA to check it against. From a lookup of the germline V gene, CDR1 and CDR2 are SGHRS and YFSETQ. There are 15 amino acids in the CDR3, from cysteine to phenylalanine inclusive. No coding sequence is recorded.